This note documents a single TCR beta chain sequence. This sample was taken from a study of blood T cell repertoires in COVID-19. Sequencing was performed with immunoSEQ multiplex PCR; in TCRdb, only in-frame clones are kept and a portion is missing. The sample gives 350,000 to 450,000 clones, more than 70% of which show up once; around 1.3% is in the top ten. The CDR3 has 12 amino acids. Germline assignment: CDR1 LNHDA and CDR2 SQIVND (reference sequence). Sequencing used peripheral blood. This receptor was obtained from a man aged 35 to 55 with acute or convalescent COVID-19. The chain has TRBV19 and TRBJ2-3, with a possible D match to TRBD1 (5 bases). The chain's CDR3 is CASGKNTDTQYF. CDR3 nucleotide sequence: TGTGCTTCAGGGAAGAACACAGATACGCAGTATTTT.